This paragraph reports one T cell receptor (beta chain). These data belong to a study of cytomegalovirus exposure and HLA in healthy donors. V was cut by 6 bases and J by 4 bases, with 10 bases left in between. This CDR3 is 13 amino acids long. Germline values: CDR1 KGHSH, CDR2 LQKENI. A multiplex PCR was run with 60 Vbeta primers and 13 Jbeta primers. Some clones are missing from TCRdb's copy, which holds only in-frame ones; the method was immunoSEQ multiplex PCR. This table has around 97,000 clones, approximately 85% appearing once. The sequence was obtained from a man between 40 and 49 years old in good health and CMV-seropositive. This chain connects TRBV18 to TRBJ1-5; D gene ambiguous. Sequencing was performed on PBMCs. CDR3 in DNA: TGTGCCAGCTCGCAACAGATGAATCAGCCCCAGCATTTT. Its protein is CASSQQMNQPQHF.